A selection of T cell receptor beta chains follows, all from one sample in a study of beta chain features in type 1 diabetes. Sequencing was performed with immunoSEQ multiplex PCR; in TCRdb, only in-frame clones are kept and a portion is missing. Of 350,000 or so clones listed, around 19% are singletons. The sample was naive CD4+ T cells from blood. The receptor source for this set is a woman younger than 30 in good health. CDR3s leave out the opening cysteine and the closing phenylalanine or tryptophan.

j_call v_call cdr3_aa
TRBJ2-5 TRBV30 ASSGLPKPETQY
TRBJ1-1 TRBV7-8 ASRQGRGAAPEAF
TRBJ1-2 TRBV6-1 ASSDGQNYGYT
TRBJ1-5 TRBV10-3 AISGRESGQPQH
TRBJ2-5 TRBV11-2 ASSPSEETQY
TRBJ2-5 TRBV5-1 ASSLGTLQETQY
TRBJ2-5 TRBV29-1 SARTDQETQY
TRBJ1-6 TRBV30 AWSVQGAYSPLH
TRBJ1-2 TRBV7-2 ASSLQRGNYGYT
TRBJ2-1 TRBV19 ASRLAGGGNEQF
TRBJ1-1 TRBV7-2 ASSKDRGRTEAF
TRBJ2-1 TRBV5-1 ASSIQAHEQF
TRBJ2-3 TRBV25-1 ASSPQGSLPNTQY